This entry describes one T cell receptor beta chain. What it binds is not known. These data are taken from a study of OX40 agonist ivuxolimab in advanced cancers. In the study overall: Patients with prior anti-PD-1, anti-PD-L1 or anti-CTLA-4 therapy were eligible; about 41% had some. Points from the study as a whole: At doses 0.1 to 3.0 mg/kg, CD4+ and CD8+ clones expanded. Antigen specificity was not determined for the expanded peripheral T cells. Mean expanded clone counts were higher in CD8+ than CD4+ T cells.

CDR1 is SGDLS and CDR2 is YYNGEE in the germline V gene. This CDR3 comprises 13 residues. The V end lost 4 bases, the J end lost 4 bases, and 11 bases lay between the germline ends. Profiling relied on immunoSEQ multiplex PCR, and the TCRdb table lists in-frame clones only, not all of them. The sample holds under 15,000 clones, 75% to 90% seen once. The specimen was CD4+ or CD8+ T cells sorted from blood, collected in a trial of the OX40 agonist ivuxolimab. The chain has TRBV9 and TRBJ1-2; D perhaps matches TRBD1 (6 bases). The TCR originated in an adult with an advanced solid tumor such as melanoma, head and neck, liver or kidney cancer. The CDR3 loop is CASSRLGAYGYTF. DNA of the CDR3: TGTGCCAGCAGCCGTTTGGGGGCCTATGGCTACACCTTC.